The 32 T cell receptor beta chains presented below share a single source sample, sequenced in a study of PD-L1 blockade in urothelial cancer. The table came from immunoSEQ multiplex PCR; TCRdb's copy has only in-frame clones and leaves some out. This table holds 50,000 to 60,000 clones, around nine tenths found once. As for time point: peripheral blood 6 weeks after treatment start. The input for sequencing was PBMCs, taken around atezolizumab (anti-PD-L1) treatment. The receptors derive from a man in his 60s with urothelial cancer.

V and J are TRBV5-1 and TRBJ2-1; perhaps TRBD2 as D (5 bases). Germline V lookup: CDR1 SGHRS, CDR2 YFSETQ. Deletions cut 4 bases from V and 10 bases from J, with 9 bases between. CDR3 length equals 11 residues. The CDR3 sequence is CASSQQREQFF. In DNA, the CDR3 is TGCGCCAGCAGCCAACAGCGGGAGCAGTTCTTC. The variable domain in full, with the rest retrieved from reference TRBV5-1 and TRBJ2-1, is KAGVTQTPRYLIKTRGQQVTLSCSPISGHRSVSWYQQTPGQGLQFLFEYFSETQRNKGNFPGRFSGRQFSNSRSEMNVSTLELGDSALYLCASSQQREQFFGPGTRLTVL.

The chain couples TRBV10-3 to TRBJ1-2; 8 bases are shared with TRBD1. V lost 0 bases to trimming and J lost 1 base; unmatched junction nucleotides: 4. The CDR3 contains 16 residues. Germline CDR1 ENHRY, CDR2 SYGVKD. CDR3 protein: CAISESPGQVNYGYTF. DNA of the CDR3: TGTGCCATCAGTGAGTCACCGGGACAGGTTAACTATGGCTACACCTTC.

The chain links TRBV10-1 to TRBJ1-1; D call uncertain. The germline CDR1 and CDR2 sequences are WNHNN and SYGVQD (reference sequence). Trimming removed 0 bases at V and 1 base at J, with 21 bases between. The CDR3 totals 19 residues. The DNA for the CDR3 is TGCGCCAGCAGTGAGTCTAGGTATTCGGGTCCCGGTAGGAACACTGAAGCTTTCTTT. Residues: CASSESRYSGPGRNTEAFF.

DNA for the CDR3: TGTGCCAGCAGTTATTGGGGCGGGAGGCCTGAGGCCCAGTACTTC. Translated, it gives CASSYWGGRPEAQYF. This chain uses TRBV6-5 with TRBJ2-5; the match to TRBD2 covers 8 bases. Unmatched junction bases numbered 12, after V lost 3 bases and J lost 9 bases. Germline loops: CDR1 MNHEY, CDR2 SVGAGI. The CDR3 extends over 15 amino acids.

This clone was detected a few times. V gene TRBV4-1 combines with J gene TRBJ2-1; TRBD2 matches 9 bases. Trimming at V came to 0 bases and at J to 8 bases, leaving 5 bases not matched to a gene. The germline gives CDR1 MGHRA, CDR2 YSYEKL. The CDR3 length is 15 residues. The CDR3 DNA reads TGCGCCAGCAGCCAAGAAGGAGCGGGGGGACATGAGCAGTTCTTC. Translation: CASSQEGAGGHEQFF.

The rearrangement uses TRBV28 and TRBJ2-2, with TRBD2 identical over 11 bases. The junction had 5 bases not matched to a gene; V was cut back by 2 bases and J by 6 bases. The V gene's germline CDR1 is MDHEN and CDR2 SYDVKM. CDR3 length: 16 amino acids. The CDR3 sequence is CASSLLAGGDAGELFF. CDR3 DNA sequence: TGTGCCAGCAGTTTACTAGCGGGAGGTGACGCCGGGGAGCTGTTTTTT.

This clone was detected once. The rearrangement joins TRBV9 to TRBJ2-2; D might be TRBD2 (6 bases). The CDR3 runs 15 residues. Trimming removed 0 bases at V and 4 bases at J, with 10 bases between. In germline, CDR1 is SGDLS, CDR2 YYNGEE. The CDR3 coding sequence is TGTGCCAGCAGCGTAGTGGCGGGGAGCACCGGGGAGCTGTTTTTT. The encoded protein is CASSVVAGSTGELFF.

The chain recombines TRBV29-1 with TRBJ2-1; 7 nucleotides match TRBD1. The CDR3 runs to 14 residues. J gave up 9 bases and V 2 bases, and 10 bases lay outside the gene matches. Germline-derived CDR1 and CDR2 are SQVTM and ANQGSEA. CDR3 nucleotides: TGCAGCGTTGAAAGACAGGGCCGTTTGGGTGAGCAGTTCTTC. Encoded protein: CSVERQGRLGEQFF.

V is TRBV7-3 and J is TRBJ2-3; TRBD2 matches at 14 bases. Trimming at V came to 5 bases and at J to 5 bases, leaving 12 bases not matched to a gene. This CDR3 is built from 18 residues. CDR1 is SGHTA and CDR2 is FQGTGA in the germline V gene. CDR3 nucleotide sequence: TGTGCCAGCAGCCGCCGGACTAGCGGGGGGCCGGGGAGAGATACGCAGTATTTT. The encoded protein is CASSRRTSGGPGRDTQYF. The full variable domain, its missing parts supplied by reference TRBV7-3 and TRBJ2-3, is GAGVSQTPSNKVTEKGKYVELRCDPISGHTALYWYRQSLGQGPEFLIYFQGTGAADDSGLPNDRFFAVRPEGSVSTLKIQRTERGDSAVYLCASSRRTSGGPGRDTQYFGPGTRLTVL.

CDR3: CASSALAAPIGEQFF. CDR3 DNA sequence: TGTGCCAGCAGTGCCCTAGCAGCCCCAATTGGTGAGCAGTTCTTC. The rearrangement joins TRBV6-5 to TRBJ2-1, with D perhaps matching TRBD2 (5 bases). The CDR3 runs to 15 residues. Germline V gene data show CDR1 as MNHEY and CDR2 as SVGAGI. V lost 5 bases and J 9 bases, leaving 20 bases between the germline ends.

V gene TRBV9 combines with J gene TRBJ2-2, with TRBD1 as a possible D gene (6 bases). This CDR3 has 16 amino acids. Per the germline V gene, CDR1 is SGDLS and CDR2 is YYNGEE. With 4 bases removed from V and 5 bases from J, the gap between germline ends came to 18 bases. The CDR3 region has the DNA TGTGCCAGCAGCCCCTTGTTGGGGGCTGGGACCGGGGAGCTGTTTTTT. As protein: CASSPLLGAGTGELFF.

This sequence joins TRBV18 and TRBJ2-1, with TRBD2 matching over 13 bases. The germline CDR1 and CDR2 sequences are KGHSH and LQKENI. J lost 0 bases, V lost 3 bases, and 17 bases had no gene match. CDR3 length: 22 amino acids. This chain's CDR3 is CASSPGTSGIVPGQNSYNEQFF. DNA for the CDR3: TGTGCCAGCTCACCGGGGACTAGCGGGATTGTGCCTGGGCAGAACTCCTACAATGAGCAGTTCTTC. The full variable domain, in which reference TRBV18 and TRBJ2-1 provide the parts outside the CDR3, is NAGVMQNPRHLVRRRGQEARLRCSPMKGHSHVYWYRQLPEEGLKFMVYLQKENIIDESGMPKERFSAEFPKEGPSILRIQQVVRGDSAAYFCASSPGTSGIVPGQNSYNEQFFGPGTRLTVL.

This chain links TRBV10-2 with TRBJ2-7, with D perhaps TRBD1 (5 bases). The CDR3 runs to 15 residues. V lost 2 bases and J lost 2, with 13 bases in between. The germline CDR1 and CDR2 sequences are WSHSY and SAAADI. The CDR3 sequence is CASSEDNRRAYEQYF. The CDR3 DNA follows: TGCGCCAGCAGTGAGGATAACAGGCGAGCCTACGAGCAGTACTTC.

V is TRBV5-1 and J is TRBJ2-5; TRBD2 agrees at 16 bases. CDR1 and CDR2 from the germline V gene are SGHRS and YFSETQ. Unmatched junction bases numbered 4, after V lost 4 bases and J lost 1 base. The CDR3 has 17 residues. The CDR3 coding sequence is TGCGCCAGCAGCCCCGGGACTAGCGGGAGGGTCCAAGAGACCCAGTACTTC. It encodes CASSPGTSGRVQETQYF.

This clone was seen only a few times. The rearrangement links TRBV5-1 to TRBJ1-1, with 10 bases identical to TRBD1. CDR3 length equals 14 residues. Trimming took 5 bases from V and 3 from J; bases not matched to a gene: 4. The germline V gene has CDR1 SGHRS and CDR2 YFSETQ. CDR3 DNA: TGCGCCAGCAGGACAGGGGGCGCGGACACTGAAGCTTTCTTT. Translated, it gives CASRTGGADTEAFF.

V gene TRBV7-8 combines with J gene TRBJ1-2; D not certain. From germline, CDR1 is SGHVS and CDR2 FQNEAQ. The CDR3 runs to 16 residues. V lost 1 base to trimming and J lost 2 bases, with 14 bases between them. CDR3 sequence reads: CASSLGTGRGNYGYTF. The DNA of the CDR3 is TGTGCCAGCAGCTTAGGGACCGGGAGAGGGAACTATGGCTACACCTTC.

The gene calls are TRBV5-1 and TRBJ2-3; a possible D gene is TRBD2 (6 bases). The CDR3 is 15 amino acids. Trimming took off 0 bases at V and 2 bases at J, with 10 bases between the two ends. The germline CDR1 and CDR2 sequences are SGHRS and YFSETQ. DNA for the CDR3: TGCGCCAGCAGCTTGGCCCCGGGGGACACAGATACGCAGTATTTT. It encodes CASSLAPGDTDTQYF.

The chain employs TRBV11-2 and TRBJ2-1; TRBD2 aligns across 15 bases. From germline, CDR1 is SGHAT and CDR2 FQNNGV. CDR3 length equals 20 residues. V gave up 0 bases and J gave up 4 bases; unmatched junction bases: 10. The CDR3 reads CASSLEGLAGGRLSYNEQFF. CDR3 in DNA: TGTGCCAGCAGCTTAGAGGGACTAGCGGGGGGACGACTGAGTTACAATGAGCAGTTCTTC.

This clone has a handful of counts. The CDR3 sequence is CASSQRSGSYTGELFF. The CDR3 nucleotides read TGTGCCAGCAGCCAACGATCGGGATCCTACACCGGGGAGCTGTTTTTT. The V gene is TRBV14, the J gene TRBJ2-2, with a tentative D call TRBD2 (5 bases). CDR3 length equals 16 residues. Germline lookup yields CDR1 SGHDN and CDR2 FVKESK. Trimming took off 2 bases at V and 3 bases at J, with 13 bases between the two ends.

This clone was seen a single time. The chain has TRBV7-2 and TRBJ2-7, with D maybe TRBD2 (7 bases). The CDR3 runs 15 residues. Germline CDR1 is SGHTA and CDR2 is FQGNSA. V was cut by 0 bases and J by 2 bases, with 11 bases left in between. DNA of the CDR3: TGTGCCAGCAGCTTAGCGGCGGGGGCGGCCTACGAGCAGTACTTC. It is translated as CASSLAAGAAYEQYF.

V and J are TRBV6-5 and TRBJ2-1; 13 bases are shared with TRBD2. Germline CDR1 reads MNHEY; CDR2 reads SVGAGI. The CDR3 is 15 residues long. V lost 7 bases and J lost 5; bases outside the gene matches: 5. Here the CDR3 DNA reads TGTGCCAGCACCCCGGGGACTAGCGGGAACAATGAGCAGTTCTTC. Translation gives CASTPGTSGNNEQFF.

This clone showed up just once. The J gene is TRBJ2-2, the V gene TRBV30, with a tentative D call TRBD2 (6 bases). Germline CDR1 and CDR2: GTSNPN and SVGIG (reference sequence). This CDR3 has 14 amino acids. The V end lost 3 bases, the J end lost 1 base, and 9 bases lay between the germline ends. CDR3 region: CAWRLAMNTGELFF. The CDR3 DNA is TGTGCCTGGAGGCTAGCGATGAACACCGGGGAGCTGTTTTTT.

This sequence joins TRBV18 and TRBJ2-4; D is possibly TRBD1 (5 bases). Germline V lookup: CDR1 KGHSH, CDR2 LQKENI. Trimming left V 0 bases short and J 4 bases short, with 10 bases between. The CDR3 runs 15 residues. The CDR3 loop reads CASSPPSAGKNIQYF. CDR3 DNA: TGTGCCAGCTCACCACCGAGCGCAGGGAAAAACATTCAGTACTTC.

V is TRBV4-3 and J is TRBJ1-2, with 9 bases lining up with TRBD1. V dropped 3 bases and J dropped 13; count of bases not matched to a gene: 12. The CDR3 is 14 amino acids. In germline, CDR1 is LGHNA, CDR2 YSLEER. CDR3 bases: TGCGCCAGCAGCCACGGGACAGGGTTCACGGCCAGCACCTTC. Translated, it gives CASSHGTGFTASTF.

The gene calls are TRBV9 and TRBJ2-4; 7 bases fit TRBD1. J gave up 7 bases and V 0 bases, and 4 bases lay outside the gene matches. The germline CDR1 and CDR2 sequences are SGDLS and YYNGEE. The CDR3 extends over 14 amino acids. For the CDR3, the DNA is TGTGCCAGCAGCGTAGGTCAGGGGGTGAACATTCAGTACTTC. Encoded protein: CASSVGQGVNIQYF. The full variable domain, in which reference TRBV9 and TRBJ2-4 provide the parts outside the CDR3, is DSGVTQTPKHLITATGQRVTLRCSPRSGDLSVYWYQQSLDQGLQFLIQYYNGEERAKGNILERFSAQQFPDLHSELNLSSLELGDSALYFCASSVGQGVNIQYFGAGTRLSVL.

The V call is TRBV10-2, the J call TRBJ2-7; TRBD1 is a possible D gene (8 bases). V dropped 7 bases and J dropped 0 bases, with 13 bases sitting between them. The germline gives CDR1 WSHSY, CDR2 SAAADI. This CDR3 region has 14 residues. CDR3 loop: CASKTGGGSYEQYF. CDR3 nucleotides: TGCGCCAGCAAAACAGGGGGGGGCTCCTACGAGCAGTACTTC.

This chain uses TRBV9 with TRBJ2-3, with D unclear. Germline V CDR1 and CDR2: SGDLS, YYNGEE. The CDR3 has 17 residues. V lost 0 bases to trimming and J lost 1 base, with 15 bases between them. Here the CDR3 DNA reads TGTGCCAGCAGCGTAGCGGCGACTCGCGAAGGCACAGATACGCAGTATTTT. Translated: CASSVAATREGTDTQYF.

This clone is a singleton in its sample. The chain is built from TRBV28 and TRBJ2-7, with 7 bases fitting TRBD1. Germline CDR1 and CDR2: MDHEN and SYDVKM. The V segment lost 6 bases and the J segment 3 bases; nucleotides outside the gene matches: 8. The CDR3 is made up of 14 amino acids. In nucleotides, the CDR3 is TGTGCCAGCAGGGTAGGACAGGTCGACTACGAGCAGTACTTC. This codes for CASRVGQVDYEQYF.

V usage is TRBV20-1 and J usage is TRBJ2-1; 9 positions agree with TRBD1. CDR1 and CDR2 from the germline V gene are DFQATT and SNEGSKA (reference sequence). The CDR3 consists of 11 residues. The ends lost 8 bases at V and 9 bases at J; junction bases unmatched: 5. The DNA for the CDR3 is TGCAGTTTCACAGGGGGCGGTGAGCAGTTCTTC. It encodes CSFTGGGEQFF.

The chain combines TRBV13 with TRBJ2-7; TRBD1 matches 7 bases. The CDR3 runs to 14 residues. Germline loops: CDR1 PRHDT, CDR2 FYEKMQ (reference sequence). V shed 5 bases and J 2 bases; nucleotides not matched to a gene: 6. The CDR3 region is CASSHWDRTYEQYF. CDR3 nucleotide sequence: TGTGCCAGCAGCCACTGGGACAGAACCTACGAGCAGTACTTC.

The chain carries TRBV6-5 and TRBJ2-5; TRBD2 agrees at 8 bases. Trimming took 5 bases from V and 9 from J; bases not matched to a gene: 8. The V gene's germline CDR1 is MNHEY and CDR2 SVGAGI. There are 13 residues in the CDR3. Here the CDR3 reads CASSPGPGGAQYF. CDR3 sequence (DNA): TGTGCCAGCAGTCCGGGTCCGGGGGGGGCCCAGTACTTC.

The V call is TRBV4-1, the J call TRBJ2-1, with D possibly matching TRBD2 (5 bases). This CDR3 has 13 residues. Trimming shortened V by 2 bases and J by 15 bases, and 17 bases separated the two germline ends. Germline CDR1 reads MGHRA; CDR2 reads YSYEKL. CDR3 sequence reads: CASSQNGAGWGFF. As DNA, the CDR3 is TGCGCCAGCAGCCAAAATGGCGCGGGTTGGGGGTTCTTC.